These 27 T cell receptor beta chains came from one sample sequenced in a study of shared clonotypes between healthy human individuals. Using immunoSEQ multiplex PCR, the repertoire was profiled, and TCRdb retains in-frame clones only, with some absent. In the table there are 950,000 to 1,300,000 clones, about 80% of which are singletons. The source material was memory CD4+ T cells sorted from blood. Specified subset: CD45RA-negative fraction. Receptor source: a man between 18 and 29 years old in good health.

The rearrangement joins TRBV6-5 to TRBJ2-5; D call uncertain. Germline values: CDR1 MNHEY, CDR2 SVGAGI. This CDR3 contains 9 residues. V was clipped by 7 bases and J by 7 bases, with 4 bases between them. The CDR3 region is CASKRTQYF. The DNA for the CDR3 is TGTGCCAGCAAGAGGACCCAGTACTTC.

Note on this clone: In the same sample, other DNA sequences code for this CDR3. The V gene is TRBV5-6, the J gene TRBJ1-6, with D unresolved. This CDR3 is built from 13 residues. Per germline, CDR1 SGHDT and CDR2 YYEEEE. Trimming cost V 4 bases and J 6 bases, with 8 bases left between them. CDR3 nucleotides: TGTGCCAGCAGCCTGACGGGTAATTCACCCCTCCACTTT. Residues: CASSLTGNSPLHF.

This chain connects TRBV27 to TRBJ2-1, with 8 bases fitting TRBD2. The germline V gene has CDR1 MNHEY and CDR2 SMNVEV (reference sequence). CDR3 length equals 17 residues. V shed 1 base and J 8 bases; nucleotides not matched to a gene: 13. The CDR3 loop is CASSLWGRAGVGYEQFF. DNA of the CDR3: TGTGCCAGCAGTTTATGGGGACGAGCGGGAGTGGGGTATGAGCAGTTCTTC.

The chain combines TRBV5-1 with TRBJ1-4; D not resolved. Looked up from germline, CDR1 is SGHRS and CDR2 is YFSETQ. The CDR3 contains 15 residues. Trimming removed 4 bases from V and 0 bases from J, with 10 bases in between. The CDR3, as DNA: TGCGCCAGCAGCGCCAGACAAGCAACTAATGAAAAACTGTTTTTT. This codes for CASSARQATNEKLFF.

The chain has TRBV28 and TRBJ2-7; TRBD1 matches 9 bases. V lost 6 bases and J lost 9; bases outside the gene matches: 18. Per the germline V gene, CDR1 is MDHEN and CDR2 is SYDVKM. This CDR3 has 16 residues. The CDR3 DNA reads as TGTGCCAGCAGGGTCCCGGGACAGGGACTCCGTGGGGGGCAGTACTTC. Translating gives CASRVPGQGLRGGQYF.

The gene calls are TRBV4-3 and TRBJ2-7; 10 bases match TRBD2. The germline CDR1 and CDR2 sequences are LGHNA and YSLEER. The CDR3 extends over 15 amino acids. V shed 3 bases, J shed 3 bases, and the junction held 5 bases outside the gene matches. The CDR3 DNA sequence: TGCGCCAGCAGCCAGGCGGGGACTAGCGTCTACGAGCAGTACTTC. Amino acid sequence: CASSQAGTSVYEQYF.

This clone was counted a few times. V is TRBV29-1 and J is TRBJ1-2, with 7 positions matching TRBD1. In germline, CDR1 is SQVTM, CDR2 ANQGSEA. The CDR3 has 14 amino acids. V gave up 4 bases and J gave up 4 bases; unmatched junction bases: 9. The CDR3 region is CSVARDSKSYGYTF. CDR3 bases: TGCAGCGTTGCAAGGGACAGCAAATCCTATGGCTACACCTTC.

This clone was found many times. The chain combines TRBV10-3 with TRBJ1-1; D unresolved. V lost 2 bases and J 3 bases, leaving 10 bases between the germline ends. Germline V gene sequence: CDR1 ENHRY, CDR2 SYGVKD. The CDR3 length is 14 residues. This CDR3 reads CAISERVPDTEAFF. In nucleotides, the CDR3 is TGTGCCATCAGTGAGAGGGTCCCAGACACTGAAGCTTTCTTT.

This clone was found once. V is TRBV9 and J is TRBJ2-7, with 7 nucleotides matching TRBD1. Germline trimming cut 3 bases from V and 3 bases from J; bases unmatched to any gene: 15. Germline CDR1 reads SGDLS; CDR2 reads YYNGEE. The CDR3 is made up of 17 amino acids. The CDR3 loop is CASSARQMGTVYYEQYF. The DNA for the CDR3 is TGTGCCAGCAGCGCACGCCAAATGGGGACAGTTTACTACGAGCAGTACTTC. The whole variable domain, filled in from reference TRBV9 and TRBJ2-7, reads DSGVTQTPKHLITATGQRVTLRCSPRSGDLSVYWYQQSLDQGLQFLIQYYNGEERAKGNILERFSAQQFPDLHSELNLSSLELGDSALYFCASSARQMGTVYYEQYFGPGTRLTVT.

As to this clone: The sample has other DNA sequences that encode this CDR3 too. The rearrangement links TRBV10-3 to TRBJ2-5; D remains ambiguous. Germline CDR1 and CDR2: ENHRY and SYGVKD. Deletions cut 3 bases from V and 2 bases from J, with 4 bases between. CDR3 size: 12 residues. In nucleotides, the CDR3 is TGTGCCATCAGTGAACCTCAAGAGACCCAGTACTTC. Translating it yields CAISEPQETQYF.

The V call is TRBV29-1, the J call TRBJ1-6; 11 bases are shared with TRBD1. Losses at the gene ends were 7 bases for V and 6 bases for J; bases not matched to a gene: 5. This CDR3 spans 14 amino acids. Germline CDR1 and CDR2: SQVTM and ANQGSEA. Here the CDR3 reads CSARTGGSNSPLHF. The DNA for the CDR3 is TGCAGCGCACGGACAGGGGGCTCTAATTCACCCCTCCACTTT.

V gene TRBV15 combines with J gene TRBJ2-5; 7 positions match TRBD1. The V and J ends lost 4 bases and 5 bases, in that order; junction bases with no gene match: 7. The CDR3 has 14 residues. Germline CDR1 reads LNHNV; CDR2 reads YYDKDF (reference sequence). The CDR3 DNA is TGTGCCACCAGCAAGACAGGGTTGGGGGAGACCCAGTACTTC. Encoded protein: CATSKTGLGETQYF. The complete variable domain, with remaining parts taken from reference TRBV15 and TRBJ2-5, reads DAMVIQNPRYQVTQFGKPVTLSCSQTLNHNVMYWYQQKSSQAPKLLFHYYDKDFNNEADTPDNFQSRRPNTSFCFLDIRSPGLGDTAMYLCATSKTGLGETQYFGPGTRLLVL.

V and J are TRBV7-9 and TRBJ2-7, with 8 bases matching TRBD1. Trimming at V came to 1 base and at J to 7 bases, leaving 6 bases not matched to a gene. There are 14 residues in the CDR3. Germline CDR1 is SEHNR and CDR2 is FQNEAQ (reference sequence). Here the CDR3 reads CASSLVQGASEQYF. The CDR3 DNA reads TGTGCCAGCAGCTTAGTTCAGGGGGCGAGTGAGCAGTACTTC.

The chain employs TRBV19 and TRBJ2-1; D call uncertain. Germline CDR1 reads LNHDA; CDR2 reads SQIVND (reference sequence). The CDR3 is 12 amino acids. The V end was cut by 8 bases, the J end by 4 bases, with 9 bases between. DNA of the CDR3: TGTGCCAGTTCGAGCTGGTACAATGAGCAGTTCTTC. Amino acids: CASSSWYNEQFF.

The chain is built from TRBV18 and TRBJ2-2, with D perhaps being TRBD1 or TRBD2 (5 bases each). V was trimmed by 4 bases and J by 4 bases, leaving 7 bases between them. The CDR3 consists of 13 residues. CDR1 and CDR2 from the germline V gene are KGHSH and LQKENI. The CDR3 coding sequence is TGTGCCAGCTCACAGGGGACCACCGGGGAGCTGTTTTTT. This sequence encodes CASSQGTTGELFF.

The V and J genes are TRBV6-6 and TRBJ2-7, with 9 bases lining up with TRBD1. Germline loops: CDR1 MNHNY, CDR2 SVGAGI (reference sequence). The CDR3 runs 14 residues. After removal of 6 bases from V and 6 bases from J, the junction contained 9 bases not matched to a gene. CDR3 DNA sequence: TGTGCCAGCAGCCGACAGGGGGACACCAGCGAGCAGTACTTC. It yields the protein CASSRQGDTSEQYF.

This clone was seen once. V and J are TRBV5-4 and TRBJ2-2, with 7 bases identical to TRBD1. V lost 4 bases, J lost 1 base, and 7 bases stayed unmatched. Germline CDR1 and CDR2: SGHNT and YYREEE (reference sequence). The CDR3 contains 16 residues. The CDR3 loop reads CASSPLQGQNTGELFF. The CDR3 DNA is TGTGCCAGCAGCCCCCTACAGGGGCAGAACACCGGGGAGCTGTTTTTT.

V usage is TRBV7-2 and J usage is TRBJ1-4; TRBD1 matches 7 bases. Germline V CDR1 and CDR2: SGHTA, FQGNSA. J gave up 4 bases and V 7 bases, and 9 bases lay outside the gene matches. This CDR3 has 15 amino acids. CDR3 DNA: TGTGCCAGCACCCCTTCGACAGGGAGTAATGAAAAACTGTTTTTT. Amino acids: CASTPSTGSNEKLFF.

The V gene is TRBV15, the J gene TRBJ2-7; perhaps TRBD1 as D (7 bases). Trimming left V 1 base short and J 9 bases short, with 10 bases between. CDR3 length: 12 residues. CDR1 and CDR2 (germline): LNHNV, YYDKDF (reference sequence). The CDR3 here is CATSRGQGGQYF. The CDR3 DNA reads as TGTGCCACCAGCAGAGGGCAGGGGGGGCAGTACTTC.

The V call is TRBV4-2, the J call TRBJ1-2; 7 nucleotides align to TRBD1. The CDR3 runs 13 residues. Germline V lookup: CDR1 LGHNA, CDR2 YNFKEQ. V lost 1 base and J lost 8; bases outside the gene matches: 4. The CDR3 DNA reads as TGTGCCAGCAGCCAAGGACAGGGACGAGGCTACACCTTC. Residues: CASSQGQGRGYTF.

This clone occurred once. This clone may be a read error of a much larger clone one base away. The rearrangement uses TRBV7-8 and TRBJ2-1; maybe TRBD1 (6 bases). Germline V lookup: CDR1 SGHVS, CDR2 FQNEAQ. This CDR3 region has 16 residues. V gave up 5 bases and J gave up 12 bases, with 26 bases separating them. In DNA, the CDR3 is TGTGCCAGCAGCCTGAACAGGGATCTAGGTGTCTATGTGCAGTTCTTC. Protein: CASSLNRDLGVYVQFF.

CDR3 nucleotide sequence: TGTGCCAGCAGCCAAGAACTAGCGGCCAACACCGGGGAGCTGTTTTTT. This encodes CASSQELAANTGELFF. The rearrangement links TRBV4-2 to TRBJ2-2; TRBD2 agrees at 8 bases. Per germline, CDR1 LGHNA and CDR2 YNFKEQ. J lost 2 bases, V lost 0 bases, and 2 bases had no gene match. This CDR3 is built from 16 residues.

The chain employs TRBV28 and TRBJ1-2; D gene uncertain. CDR3 length: 15 amino acids. The germline V and J ends were trimmed by 6 bases and 1 base, with 15 bases remaining between them. Germline V CDR1 and CDR2: MDHEN, SYDVKM. Written as DNA, the CDR3 is TGTGCCAGCAGCCCTGGATCTGGAGGTAACTATGGCTACACCTTC. Translated: CASSPGSGGNYGYTF.

This clone was picked up one time. The rearrangement joins TRBV2 to TRBJ1-1; perhaps TRBD1 as D (5 bases). The germline V and J ends were trimmed by 6 bases and 5 bases, with 13 bases remaining between them. CDR3 length: 13 residues. Germline CDR1 SNHLY, CDR2 FYNNEI. The CDR3 coding sequence is TGTGCCAGCAGCAAAGTGGGGGGGACTGAAGCTTTCTTT. Residues: CASSKVGGTEAFF.

V usage is TRBV9 and J usage is TRBJ2-1; TRBD2 agrees at 11 bases. Germline loops: CDR1 SGDLS, CDR2 YYNGEE. The length of the CDR3 is 15 residues. V lost 4 bases, J lost 3 bases, and 3 bases stayed unmatched. CDR3 in amino acids: CASSYGTSGYNEQFF. Written as DNA, the CDR3 is TGTGCCAGCAGCTACGGGACTAGCGGCTACAATGAGCAGTTCTTC.

This sequence joins TRBV7-8 and TRBJ1-6; no firm D call. The CDR3 has 15 amino acids. V dropped 1 base and J dropped 5 bases, with 9 bases sitting between them. Germline V gene data show CDR1 as SGHVS and CDR2 as FQNEAQ. The DNA of the CDR3 is TGTGCCAGCAGCTTAGGAGGACGGGATAATTCACCCCTCCACTTT. This codes for CASSLGGRDNSPLHF.

The V and J genes are TRBV28 and TRBJ1-4; D gene uncertain. CDR1 MDHEN and CDR2 SYDVKM come from the germline V gene. V was pared by 2 bases and J by 0 bases, with 22 bases between. There are 20 residues in the CDR3. CDR3 region: CASSLKGSGTYFATNEKLFF. In nucleotides, the CDR3 is TGTGCCAGCAGTTTAAAGGGTTCTGGCACCTACTTTGCAACTAATGAAAAACTGTTTTTT.